The next 22 T cell receptor beta chains were all read from a single sample in a study of shared clonotypes between healthy human individuals. Here immunoSEQ multiplex PCR was the method, and the copy in TCRdb shows in-frame clones only, minus some. In the table there are over a million clones, roughly 74% of which are singletons. The specimen sequenced was memory CD4+ T cells from PBMCs. Described subset: CD45RA-negative fraction. The origin of the receptors is a man aged 18 to 35 in good health. Some clones in this sample may be carry-over from other donors' samples.

The chain combines TRBV29-1 with TRBJ2-4, with D maybe TRBD1 (7 bases). Germline loops: CDR1 SQVTM, CDR2 ANQGSEA. The CDR3 has 13 amino acids. V lost 4 bases, J lost 6 bases, and 13 bases lay in between. CDR3 nucleotide sequence: TGCAGCGTTGGTTTTCAGGGGGGAAACATTCAGTACTTC. It codes for CSVGFQGGNIQYF.

The chain combines TRBV5-1 with TRBJ2-7; 9 bases align to TRBD2. Trimming removed 0 bases from V and 0 bases from J; junction bases left unmatched: 4. There are 16 residues in the CDR3. CDR1 is SGHRS, CDR2 YFSETQ, per germline. The CDR3 spells CASSLAPTSGSYEQYF. The CDR3 DNA reads TGCGCCAGCAGCTTGGCACCGACTAGCGGCTCCTACGAGCAGTACTTC.

CDR3 sequence (DNA): TGTGCCAGCAGCAAAGTCTCGGTTGGCTACACCTTC. This gives the protein CASSKVSVGYTF. V gene TRBV21-1 combines with J gene TRBJ1-2. TRBV21-1 is a listed pseudogene. CDR3 size: 12 residues.

The J gene is TRBJ2-7, the V gene TRBV11-2, with 7 bases fitting TRBD1. The CDR3 contains 15 residues. Germline values: CDR1 SGHAT, CDR2 FQNNGV. The V and J ends lost 5 bases and 1 base, in that order; junction bases with no gene match: 8. The CDR3 spells CASSRENRGSYEQYF. The DNA of the CDR3 is TGTGCCAGCAGCCGAGAAAACAGGGGTTCCTACGAGCAGTACTTC.

The chain employs TRBV2 and TRBJ1-1, with TRBD1 matching over 7 bases. The CDR3 covers 14 residues. Germline CDR1 is SNHLY and CDR2 is FYNNEI. The V and J ends lost 7 bases and 2 bases, in that order; junction bases with no gene match: 7. The CDR3 is CASTVGQLNTEAFF. The CDR3 DNA reads as TGTGCCAGCACCGTGGGACAGCTTAACACTGAAGCTTTCTTT. The full variable domain, its missing parts supplied by reference TRBV2 and TRBJ1-1, is EPEVTQTPSHQVTQMGQEVILRCVPISNHLYFYWYRQILGQKVEFLVSFYNNEISEKSEIFDDQFSVERPDGSNFTLKIRSTKLEDSAMYFCASTVGQLNTEAFFGQGTRLTVV.

This sequence joins TRBV4-1 and TRBJ2-4, with D possibly matching TRBD2 (7 bases). The CDR3 runs to 16 residues. The V and J ends lost 0 bases and 0 bases respectively, with 9 bases between them. Germline V gene sequence: CDR1 MGHRA, CDR2 YSYEKL. CDR3 in amino acids: CASSQDAGAAKNIQYF. The CDR3 DNA follows: TGCGCCAGCAGCCAAGATGCGGGGGCAGCCAAAAACATTCAGTACTTC.

The chain combines TRBV28 with TRBJ2-3; D may be TRBD2 (6 bases). The germline CDR1 and CDR2 sequences are MDHEN and SYDVKM. V shed 7 bases and J shed 2 bases, with 13 bases lying between them. The CDR3 has 14 residues. CDR3 loop: CASIGREFTDTQYF. CDR3 bases: TGTGCCAGCATCGGCCGGGAGTTCACAGATACGCAGTATTTT.

The gene calls are TRBV30 and TRBJ2-7, with TRBD2 identical over 9 bases. After removal of 3 bases from V and 5 bases from J, the junction contained 11 bases not matched to a gene. The CDR3 has 15 residues. Germline CDR1 GTSNPN, CDR2 SVGIG (reference sequence). The CDR3 loop reads CAWRGPGLATHEQYF. The CDR3 nucleotides are TGTGCCTGGAGGGGCCCGGGACTAGCAACCCACGAGCAGTACTTC.

Details on this clone: The junction does not match germline at one end; this may be a read error. The chain carries TRBV28 and TRBJ2-7, with D maybe TRBD1 (6 bases). Germline assignment: CDR1 MDHEN and CDR2 SYDVKM. This CDR3 spans 13 amino acids. CDR3 nucleotides: TGTGCCAGCAGTTTGGGGTACGGGGACACGACCTCCTTC. Protein sequence: CASSLGYGDTTSF.

V usage is TRBV5-4 and J usage is TRBJ2-5; no firm D call. The germline V and J ends were trimmed by 6 bases and 4 bases, with 13 bases remaining between them. The CDR3 runs to 13 residues. CDR1 is SGHNT and CDR2 is YYREEE in the germline V gene (reference sequence). CDR3 protein: CASIRQPGETQYF. The CDR3 nucleotides are TGTGCCAGCATACGGCAGCCAGGAGAGACCCAGTACTTC.

The chain joins TRBV10-2 to TRBJ1-2; perhaps TRBD1 as D (6 bases). Trimming shortened V by 6 bases and J by 6 bases, and 17 bases separated the two germline ends. Germline CDR1 reads WSHSY; CDR2 reads SAAADI. The CDR3 is 14 residues long. In DNA form, the CDR3 reads TGCGCCAGCAGCGGGACAACCGCCCTGCATGGCTACACCTTC. Protein product: CASSGTTALHGYTF.

This chain connects TRBV2 to TRBJ1-2, with 8 bases fitting TRBD1. CDR1 SNHLY and CDR2 FYNNEI come from the germline V gene. V lost 7 bases and J lost 5; bases outside the gene matches: 9. This CDR3 is built from 14 residues. The CDR3 reads CASTGQGILYGYTF. CDR3 nucleotides: TGTGCCAGCACTGGACAGGGTATCCTGTATGGCTACACCTTC. The full variable domain, rest sourced from reference TRBV2 and TRBJ1-2, is EPEVTQTPSHQVTQMGQEVILRCVPISNHLYFYWYRQILGQKVEFLVSFYNNEISEKSEIFDDQFSVERPDGSNFTLKIRSTKLEDSAMYFCASTGQGILYGYTFGSGTRLTVV.

The V call is TRBV7-2, the J call TRBJ2-1, with unresolved D. The CDR3 is made up of 11 amino acids. The V end lost 10 bases, the J end lost 2 bases, and 6 bases lay between the germline ends. Germline V lookup: CDR1 SGHTA, CDR2 FQGNSA. The CDR3 bases are TGTGCCACCCGGGCCTACAATGAGCAGTTCTTC. Residues: CATRAYNEQFF.

The chain joins TRBV10-3 to TRBJ2-7, with 7 bases identical to TRBD2. J lost 5 bases, V lost 8 bases, and 9 bases had no gene match. CDR1 is ENHRY, CDR2 SYGVKD, per germline. The CDR3 spans 13 residues. DNA of the CDR3: TGTGCCATCTCGAAGCGGGATGCTCACGAGCAGTACTTC. Its translation: CAISKRDAHEQYF.

A few counts support this clone. The genes are TRBV9 and TRBJ2-5, with D tentatively TRBD2 (6 bases). This CDR3 has 15 residues. The V end was cut by 4 bases, the J end by 5 bases, with 18 bases between. Germline CDR1 reads SGDLS; CDR2 reads YYNGEE. This CDR3 is CASSPQGTPRETQYF. DNA for the CDR3: TGTGCCAGCAGCCCCCAAGGGACTCCTAGGGAGACCCAGTACTTC.

A few counts support this clone. This may stem from a read error, because a much larger clone lies one nucleotide away. The CDR3 loop is CASSLRSSSIQYF. In DNA, the CDR3 is TGTGCCAGCAGCCTGCGGAGTAGCAGCATTCAGTACTTC. This chain links TRBV5-4 with TRBJ2-4; D ambiguous. The germline V gene encodes CDR1 SGHNT and CDR2 YYREEE (reference sequence). The V end was cut by 4 bases, the J end by 9 bases, with 14 bases between. The CDR3 runs to 13 residues.

The genes are TRBV30 and TRBJ2-4; no clear D. V was pared by 4 bases and J by 0 bases, with 13 bases between. Germline values: CDR1 GTSNPN, CDR2 SVGIG (reference sequence). The CDR3 is 15 residues long. The CDR3 is CAWTNNAIAKNIQYF. CDR3 nucleotides: TGTGCCTGGACAAACAATGCTATAGCCAAAAACATTCAGTACTTC.

In regard to this clone: Additional DNA sequences in this sample encode the identical CDR3. CDR3 loop: CAWSGQGYQPQHF. CDR3 in DNA: TGTGCCTGGAGCGGACAGGGGTACCAGCCCCAGCATTTT. This sequence joins TRBV30 and TRBJ1-5; 9 bases match TRBD1. The CDR3 runs to 13 residues. Germline CDR1 reads GTSNPN; CDR2 reads SVGIG (reference sequence). V was pared by 3 bases and J by 7 bases, with 4 bases of the junction left unmatched.

The sample holds one count of this clone. The chain joins TRBV4-2 to TRBJ1-2, with TRBD1 matching over 7 bases. The CDR3 contains 13 residues. Looked up from germline, CDR1 is LGHNA and CDR2 is YNFKEQ. V was pared by 5 bases and J by 1 base, with 1 base of the junction left unmatched. As DNA, the CDR3 is TGTGCCAGCAGCAACAGGGGTAACTATGGCTACACCTTC. Protein product: CASSNRGNYGYTF.

A remark on this clone: At the DNA level, this CDR3 is encoded by other sequences in the same sample as well. V is TRBV7-7 and J is TRBJ2-2, with TRBD1 identical over 8 bases. Trimming took 1 base from V and 5 from J; bases not matched to a gene: 3. The CDR3 totals 15 residues. Looked up from germline, CDR1 is SSHAT and CDR2 is FNYEAQ (reference sequence). For the CDR3, the DNA is TGTGCCAGCAGCTTAGGGACAGGGAGGACCGGGGAGCTGTTTTTT. Its translation: CASSLGTGRTGELFF.

Here the CDR3 DNA reads TGTGCCAGCACTTTGGGGCTAGCGGGATCGGATGAGCAGTTCTTC. It encodes CASTLGLAGSDEQFF. The V call is TRBV2, the J call TRBJ2-1; TRBD2 matches 9 bases. The CDR3 has 15 amino acids. Trimming removed 7 bases from V and 8 bases from J; junction bases left unmatched: 12. The germline CDR1 and CDR2 sequences are SNHLY and FYNNEI. The whole variable domain, filled in from reference TRBV2 and TRBJ2-1, reads EPEVTQTPSHQVTQMGQEVILRCVPISNHLYFYWYRQILGQKVEFLVSFYNNEISEKSEIFDDQFSVERPDGSNFTLKIRSTKLEDSAMYFCASTLGLAGSDEQFFGPGTRLTVL.

This rearrangement joins TRBV6-1 to TRBJ1-6; TRBD1 aligns across 9 bases. Germline values: CDR1 MNHNS, CDR2 SASEGT. The CDR3 covers 15 residues. Trimming took 3 bases from V and 10 from J; bases not matched to a gene: 7. In nucleotides, the CDR3 is TGTGCCAGCAGTGATGGGGGACAGGGCTGGTCACCCCTCCACTTT. It is translated as CASSDGGQGWSPLHF.